This TCR beta chain stems from a study of shared clonotypes between healthy human individuals. Germline values: CDR1 MNHEY, CDR2 SVGAGI. The CDR3 sequence is 16 residues long. V shed 4 bases, J shed 3 bases, and the junction held 9 bases outside the gene matches. Authors' analysis steps: ImmunoSEQ junction-only sequences lacked quality scores, so their filtering differed. Libraries were prepared by immunoSEQ multiplex PCR; TCRdb keeps only in-frame clonotypes and omits some of them. V and J calls and clone size are copied from that table; D and trimming were computed from the DNA. The repertoire consists of about 2.5 million clones, with around 92% occurring once and the leading ten covering around 0.38%.

The TCR sequence derives from a man younger than 35 in good health. Some clones in this sample may be carry-over from other donors' samples. The source material was naive CD4+ T cells from PBMCs. Regarding subset: CD45RA+ positively selected. V usage is TRBV6-5 and J usage is TRBJ2-1; TRBD2 agrees at 7 bases. As DNA, the CDR3 is TGTGCCAGCAGTTCCTTACTAGCGAGACACTACAATGAGCAGTTCTTC. Translation: CASSSLLARHYNEQFF.